One and the same sample provided the 20 T cell receptor beta chains below, sequenced in a study of blood T cells in healthy people across ages. Combining a sample-barcoded 5' primer with a J-beta primer mix, a second PCR ran for roughly 7 to 12 cycles. TCRdb processed the 5' RACE reads anew with MiXCR; each CDR3 protein has one entry. The table shows hundreds of thousands of distinct CDR3 sequences, with 29% occurring only once. The sample taken for sequencing was blood. These receptors all stem from a woman at least 80 years old in good health.

In this sample, this clonotype turned up many times. The chain uses TRBV30 and TRBJ2-7, with no clear D. This CDR3 is built from 15 residues. Germline V lookup: CDR1 GTSNPN, CDR2 SVGIG (reference sequence). V was shortened by 0 bases and J by 0 bases, with 12 bases between the two germline ends. CDR3 region: CAWSVPTQSSYEQYF. The CDR3 coding sequence is TGTGCCTGGAGTGTCCCGACCCAAAGCTCCTACGAGCAGTACTTC.

This clonotype was observed at least ten times. CDR3 amino acids: CASSTTIQETQYF. The CDR3 coding sequence is TGTGCCAGCAGCACGACTATACAAGAGACCCAGTACTTC. The chain has TRBV7-2 and TRBJ2-5, with D perhaps TRBD2 (5 bases). This CDR3 has 13 residues. The V and J ends lost 5 bases and 2 bases respectively, with 9 bases between them. Germline CDR1 is SGHTA and CDR2 is FQGNSA.

As regards this clonotype: A much larger clone lies a single base off, so this may be a read error. V usage is TRBV29-1 and J usage is TRBJ2-5, with D possibly being TRBD2 (5 bases). Germline loops: CDR1 SQVTM, CDR2 ANQGSEA. The CDR3 covers 13 residues. CDR3: CSVARGVQESQYF. As DNA, the CDR3 is TGCAGCGTTGCCCGGGGAGTTCAAGAGTCCCAGTACTTC.

The chain joins TRBV11-3 to TRBJ2-5, with D unresolved. CDR3 size: 13 residues. CDR1 and CDR2 (germline): SGHNT, YENEEA. The V end was cut by 5 bases, the J end by 5 bases, with 12 bases between. The CDR3 coding sequence is TGTGCCAGCAGCCCTGAGGCGGTGGAGACCCAGTACTTC. It translates to CASSPEAVETQYF. The entire variable domain, with the rest obtained from reference TRBV11-3 and TRBJ2-5, is as follows: EAGVVQSPRYKIIEKKQPVAFWCNPISGHNTLYWYLQNLGQGPELLIRYENEEAVDDSQLPKDRFSAERLKGVDSTLKIQPAELGDSAVYLCASSPEAVETQYFGPGTRLLVL.

Many counts were recorded for this clonotype. The chain is built from TRBV12-3 or TRBV12-4 and TRBJ1-2; D possibly corresponds to TRBD1 (5 bases). CDR3 length: 14 amino acids. V lost 3 bases, J lost 1 base, and 9 bases lay in between. The CDR3 bases are TGTGCCAGCAGTTTTCAGGGAAGTAACTATGGCTACACCTTC. Its translation: CASSFQGSNYGYTF.

This clonotype showed up many times. The chain links TRBV4-1 to TRBJ2-1; possibly TRBD1 for D (6 bases). From germline, CDR1 is MGHRA and CDR2 YSYEKL. Trimming cost V 5 bases and J 4 bases, with 12 bases left between them. The CDR3 is 14 amino acids. The CDR3 loop is CASSLRTAYNEQFF. Written as DNA, the CDR3 is TGCGCCAGCAGCTTACGGACAGCGTACAATGAGCAGTTCTTC.

This clonotype was found many times. The V call is TRBV7-8, the J call TRBJ2-7, with 8 bases that match TRBD1. V was pared by 5 bases and J by 4 bases, with 7 bases of the junction left unmatched. The CDR3 extends over 14 amino acids. The germline V gene encodes CDR1 SGHVS and CDR2 FQNEAQ. This chain's CDR3 is CASSKQGQGYEQYF. The CDR3 coding sequence is TGTGCCAGCAGCAAGCAAGGACAGGGATACGAGCAGTACTTC.

This clonotype was detected many times. The V and J genes are TRBV20-1 and TRBJ1-1; 7 bases agree with TRBD1. This CDR3 has 14 amino acids. The V gene's germline CDR1 is DFQATT and CDR2 SNEGSKA (reference sequence). Germline trimming cut 7 bases from V and 3 bases from J; bases unmatched to any gene: 11. The CDR3 sequence: CSVFRQGRDTEAFF. CDR3 DNA: TGCAGTGTTTTCCGACAGGGAAGGGACACTGAAGCTTTCTTT.

The J gene is TRBJ2-5, the V gene TRBV20-1; D might be TRBD1 (6 bases). CDR3 length: 16 residues. The germline V gene has CDR1 DFQATT and CDR2 SNEGSKA (reference sequence). V was trimmed by 3 bases and J by 4 bases, leaving 21 bases between them. The CDR3 loop reads CSASLGALTDRETQYF. The CDR3 nucleotides are TGCAGTGCTAGTCTGGGGGCCTTGACCGACAGAGAGACCCAGTACTTC.

Details on this clonotype: The germline gene is not matched at one end of the junction; a read error may be the cause. This chain uses TRBV6-5 with TRBJ2-3, with 9 nucleotides matching TRBD1. Germline CDR1 is MNHEY and CDR2 is SVGAGI. The CDR3 consists of 17 residues. The CDR3 spells CAGSYSWDRERTDTQYF. The DNA for the CDR3 is TGTGCCGGCAGTTACTCCTGGGACAGGGAGCGGACAGATACGCAGTATTTT.

This clonotype has at least ten counts. V usage is TRBV18 and J usage is TRBJ2-7; D assignment may be TRBD1 or TRBD2 (5 bases each). The CDR3 is made up of 16 amino acids. V gave up 2 bases and J gave up 1 base, with 15 bases separating them. CDR1 KGHSH and CDR2 LQKENI come from the germline V gene. CDR3 DNA: TGTGCCAGCTCACCAAATGCCGGGACCTTTTCCTACGAGCAGTACTTC. Encoded protein: CASSPNAGTFSYEQYF.

This clonotype was picked up one time. Mismatch with germline at one junction end may stem from a read error. This sequence joins TRBV7-2 and TRBJ2-5; 14 nucleotides agree with TRBD2. Germline lookup yields CDR1 SGHTA and CDR2 FQGNSA. This CDR3 contains 18 residues. This CDR3 reads CASGLAPPGLAGGRTQYF. The CDR3 nucleotides are TGTGCCAGCGGCTTAGCCCCGCCCGGACTAGCGGGGGGTCGGACCCAGTACTTC. Variable domain in full (rest from reference TRBV7-2 and TRBJ2-5): GAGVSQSPSNKVTEKGKDVELRCDPISGHTALYWYRQSLGQGLEFLIYFQGNSAPDKSGLPSDRFSAERTGGSVSTLTIQRTQQEDSAVYLCASGLAPPGLAGGRTQYFGPGTRLLVL.

This clonotype was counted a few times. This chain connects TRBV12-3 or TRBV12-4 to TRBJ2-2; D perhaps matches TRBD1 (5 bases). The CDR3 is 15 residues long. V lost 8 bases to trimming and J lost 1 base, with 14 bases between them. CDR3 sequence reads: CASCPPGKNTGELFF. CDR3 nucleotides: TGTGCCAGCTGCCCCCCAGGGAAGAACACCGGGGAGCTGTTTTTT.

This clonotype was counted ten times or more. This chain links TRBV6-2 or TRBV6-3 with TRBJ2-1; TRBD1 or TRBD2 may be the D gene (5 bases each). The V end was cut by 6 bases, the J end by 1 base, with 22 bases between. The CDR3 runs to 18 residues. Looked up from germline, CDR1 is MNHEY and CDR2 is SVGEGT. The DNA of the CDR3 is TGTGCCAGCAGCCCAAAGGCGGGCAGGGTAGGGTCCTACAATGAGCAGTTCTTC. Translating gives CASSPKAGRVGSYNEQFF.

This clonotype was counted between two and nine times. V gene TRBV6-6 combines with J gene TRBJ1-2, with D unclear. From germline, CDR1 is MNHNY and CDR2 SVGAGI (reference sequence). Trimming removed 6 bases from V and 0 bases from J, with 8 bases in between. This CDR3 has 13 residues. The CDR3 reads CASSKEANYGYTF. CDR3 in DNA: TGTGCCAGCAGCAAAGAAGCTAACTATGGCTACACCTTC.

In its sample, this clonotype was seen many times. A much bigger clone sits one base away, suggesting this may be a read error. CDR3: CASSLAQTGDIQYF. The CDR3 coding sequence is TGTGCCAGCAGCTTGGCCCAGACGGGAGACATTCAGTACTTC. This chain links TRBV5-6 with TRBJ2-4; D might be TRBD2 (6 bases). V lost 0 bases and J 8 bases, leaving 12 bases between the germline ends. The CDR3 is 14 residues long. The germline CDR1 and CDR2 sequences are SGHDT and YYEEEE.

Points on this clonotype: This clone may be a read error of a much larger clone one base away. The rearrangement uses TRBV2 and TRBJ1-5; no firm D call. CDR1 is SNHLY, CDR2 FYNNEI, per germline. The CDR3 loop spans 12 amino acids. The CDR3 DNA is TGTACCAGCAGTGAACGGGTTCAGCCCCAGCATTTT. Amino acids: CTSSERVQPQHF.

As concerns this clonotype: A read error may explain this, as a much larger clone is one base away. This chain connects TRBV25-1 to TRBJ2-1; D is possibly TRBD1 (6 bases). The end of the DNA fits TRBJ2-7 better, so the J call may be wrong. This CDR3 is built from 14 residues. Germline V CDR1 and CDR2: MGHDK, SYGVNS. CDR3 sequence reads: CASSVQGSYNEQYF. The CDR3 DNA sequence: TGTGCCAGCAGTGTCCAGGGGTCCTACAATGAGCAGTACTTC.

This clonotype occurred many times. V is TRBV6-2 or TRBV6-3 and J is TRBJ2-1; 8 nucleotides agree with TRBD2. The germline CDR1 and CDR2 sequences are MNHEY and SVGEGT. The V gene end was trimmed by 6 bases and the J gene end by 4 bases; junction bases not matched to a gene: 8. This CDR3 region has 15 residues. The CDR3 here is CASRPSGLKYNEQFF. The CDR3 DNA follows: TGTGCCAGCAGACCTAGCGGGCTGAAATACAATGAGCAGTTCTTC.

This chain connects TRBV12-3 or TRBV12-4 to TRBJ2-3; TRBD1 agrees at 7 bases. This CDR3 comprises 16 residues. Trimming cost V 5 bases and J 3 bases; bases outside gene matches: 11. CDR3: CASSLRQGSGTDTQYF. The CDR3 DNA is TGTGCCAGCAGTCTTCGACAGGGTAGTGGTACAGATACGCAGTATTTT.